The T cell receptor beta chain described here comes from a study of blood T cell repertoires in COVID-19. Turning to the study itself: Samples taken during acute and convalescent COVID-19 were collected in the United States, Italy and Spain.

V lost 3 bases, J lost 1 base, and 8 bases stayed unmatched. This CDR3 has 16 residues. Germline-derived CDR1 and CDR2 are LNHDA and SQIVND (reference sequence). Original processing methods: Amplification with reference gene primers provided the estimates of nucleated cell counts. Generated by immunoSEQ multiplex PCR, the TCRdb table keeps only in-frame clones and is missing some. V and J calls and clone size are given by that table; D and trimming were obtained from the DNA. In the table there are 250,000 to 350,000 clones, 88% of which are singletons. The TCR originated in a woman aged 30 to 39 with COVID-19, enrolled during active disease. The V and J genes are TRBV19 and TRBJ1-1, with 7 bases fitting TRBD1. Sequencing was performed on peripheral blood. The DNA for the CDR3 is TGTGCCAGTAGTATGGGACAGAGGGGGCCGAACACTGAAGCTTTCTTT. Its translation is CASSMGQRGPNTEAFF.